This T cell receptor (beta chain) was sequenced in a study of cytomegalovirus exposure and HLA in healthy donors. Broader study findings: Both high specificity and high sensitivity reportedly marked the classifier's diagnosis of cytomegalovirus status. Presence/absence analyses assumed roughly uniform sequencing depth across donors. Cytomegalovirus-associated TCR beta chains were listed, numbering over 150.

This clone was detected only once. Its antigen is not identified. The donors gave bone marrow, and they were healthy. Germline V lookup: CDR1 SNHLY, CDR2 FYNNEI. V was pared by 7 bases and J by 3 bases, with 14 bases between. This CDR3 comprises 14 residues. It was with 60 Vbeta and 13 Jbeta primers that the PCR ran. Generated by immunoSEQ multiplex PCR, the TCRdb table keeps only in-frame clones and is missing some. The sample yields about 220,000 clones, over 65% seen once. The receptor comes from a man aged 18 to 29 in good health and CMV-seronegative. The sample consisted of PBMCs. The chain is built from TRBV2 and TRBJ2-3; a possible D gene is TRBD2 (5 bases). In nucleotides, the CDR3 is TGTGCCAGCAAGGGAACTGGGAGAACAGATACGCAGTATTTT. It translates to CASKGTGRTDTQYF.